Reported below is one T cell receptor beta chain. The length of the CDR3 is 14 residues. Looked up from germline, CDR1 is SGHTA and CDR2 is FQGNSA. V shed 3 bases and J 5 bases; nucleotides not matched to a gene: 6. These data belong to a study of T-cell reconstitution after alpha-beta-depleted transplantation in children. Preparation of the TCRbeta library was carried out with unique molecular identifiers. TCRdb itself ran the PCR reads through MiXCR, one entry per CDR3 protein. The profile shows approximately 500,000 distinct CDR3 sequences, 25% to 30% of them singletons. This specimen was PBMCs, taken before TCRalphabeta/CD19-depleted stem cell transplant. The rearrangement links TRBV7-2 to TRBJ2-5; 7 bases line up with TRBD2. This TCR was sampled from a boy in the first two years of life with Wiskott-Aldrich syndrome, due to receive a stem cell transplant. The CDR3 DNA sequence: TGTGCCAGCAGCTTCGGCGGGAGATGGGAGACCCAGTACTTC. Translated, it gives CASSFGGRWETQYF.